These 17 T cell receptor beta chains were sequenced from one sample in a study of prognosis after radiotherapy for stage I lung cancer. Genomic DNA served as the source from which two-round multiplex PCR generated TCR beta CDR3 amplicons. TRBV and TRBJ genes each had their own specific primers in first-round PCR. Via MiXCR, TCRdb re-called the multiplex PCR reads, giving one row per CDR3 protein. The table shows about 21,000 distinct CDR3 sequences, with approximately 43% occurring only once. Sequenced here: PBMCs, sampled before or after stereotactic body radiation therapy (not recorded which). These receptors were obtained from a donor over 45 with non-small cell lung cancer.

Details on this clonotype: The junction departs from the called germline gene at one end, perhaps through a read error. CDR3: CASSTRDRNRLGYTF. The CDR3 coding sequence is TGTGCCAGTAGTACAAGGGACCGAAATAGACTTGGCTACACATTC. This chain uses TRBV19 with TRBJ1-2, with a possible D match to TRBD1 (5 bases). Germline values: CDR1 LNHDA, CDR2 SQIVND (reference sequence). This CDR3 is built from 15 residues.

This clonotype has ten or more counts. This chain's CDR3 is CSVEVVGPLSYNEQFF. In DNA form, the CDR3 reads TGCAGCGTTGAAGTAGTAGGCCCCCTCTCCTACAATGAGCAGTTCTTC. The chain has TRBV29-1 and TRBJ2-1; D is undetermined. The germline CDR1 and CDR2 sequences are SQVTM and ANQGSEA. The V and J ends lost 1 base and 0 bases respectively, with 13 bases between them. CDR3 length: 16 amino acids.

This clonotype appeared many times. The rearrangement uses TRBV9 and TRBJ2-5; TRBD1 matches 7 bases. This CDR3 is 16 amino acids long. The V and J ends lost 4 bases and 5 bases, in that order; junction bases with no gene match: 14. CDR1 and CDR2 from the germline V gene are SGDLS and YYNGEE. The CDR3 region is CASSPKLDRPWETQYF. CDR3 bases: TGTGCCAGCAGCCCAAAACTGGACAGGCCCTGGGAGACCCAGTACTTC.

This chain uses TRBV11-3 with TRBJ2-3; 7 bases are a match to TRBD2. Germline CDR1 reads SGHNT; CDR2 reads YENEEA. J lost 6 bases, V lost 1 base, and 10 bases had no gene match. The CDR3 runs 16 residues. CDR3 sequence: CASSLGVGGVEDTQYF. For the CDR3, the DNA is TGTGCCAGCAGCTTAGGTGTGGGAGGGGTCGAGGATACGCAGTATTTT. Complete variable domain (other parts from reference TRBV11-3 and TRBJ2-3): EAGVVQSPRYKIIEKKQPVAFWCNPISGHNTLYWYLQNLGQGPELLIRYENEEAVDDSQLPKDRFSAERLKGVDSTLKIQPAELGDSAVYLCASSLGVGGVEDTQYFGPGTRLTVL.

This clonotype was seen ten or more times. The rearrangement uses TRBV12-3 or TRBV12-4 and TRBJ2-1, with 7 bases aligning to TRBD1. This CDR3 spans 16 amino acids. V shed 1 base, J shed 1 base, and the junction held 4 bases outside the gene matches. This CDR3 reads CASSLGQGDSYNEQFF. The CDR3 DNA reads TGTGCCAGCAGTTTAGGCCAGGGGGATTCCTACAATGAGCAGTTCTTC.

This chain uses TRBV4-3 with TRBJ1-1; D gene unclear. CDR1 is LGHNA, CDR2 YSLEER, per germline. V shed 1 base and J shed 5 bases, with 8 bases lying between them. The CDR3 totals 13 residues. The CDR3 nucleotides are TGCGCCAGCAGCCAAGGGTGGGGAACTGAAGCTTTCTTT. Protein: CASSQGWGTEAFF.

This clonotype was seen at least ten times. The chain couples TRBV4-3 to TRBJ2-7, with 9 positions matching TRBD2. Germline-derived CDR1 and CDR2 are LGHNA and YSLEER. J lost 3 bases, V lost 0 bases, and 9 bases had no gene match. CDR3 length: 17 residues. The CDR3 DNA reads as TGCGCCAGCAGCCAAGATCTAGGAGCGGGAGGACTCTACGAGCAGTACTTC. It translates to CASSQDLGAGGLYEQYF.

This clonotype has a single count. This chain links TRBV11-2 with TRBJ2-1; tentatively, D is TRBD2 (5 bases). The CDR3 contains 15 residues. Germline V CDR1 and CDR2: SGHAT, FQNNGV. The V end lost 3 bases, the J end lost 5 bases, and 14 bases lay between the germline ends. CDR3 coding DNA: TGTGCCAGCAGCTTCATCTTAGCGCGAAACAATGAGCAGTTCTTC. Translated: CASSFILARNNEQFF.

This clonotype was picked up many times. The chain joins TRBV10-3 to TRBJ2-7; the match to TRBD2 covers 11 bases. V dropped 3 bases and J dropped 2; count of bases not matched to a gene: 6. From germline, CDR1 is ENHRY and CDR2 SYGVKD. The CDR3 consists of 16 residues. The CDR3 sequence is CAISETETSGTYEQYF. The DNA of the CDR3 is TGTGCCATCAGTGAAACGGAGACTAGCGGGACCTACGAGCAGTACTTC.

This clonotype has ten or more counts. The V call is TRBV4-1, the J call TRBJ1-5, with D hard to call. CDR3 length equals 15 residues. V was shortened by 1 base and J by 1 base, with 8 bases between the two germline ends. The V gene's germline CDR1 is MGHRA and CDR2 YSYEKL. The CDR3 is CASSQVVGSNQPQHF. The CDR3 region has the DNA TGCGCCAGCAGCCAAGTAGTGGGGAGCAATCAGCCCCAGCATTTT.

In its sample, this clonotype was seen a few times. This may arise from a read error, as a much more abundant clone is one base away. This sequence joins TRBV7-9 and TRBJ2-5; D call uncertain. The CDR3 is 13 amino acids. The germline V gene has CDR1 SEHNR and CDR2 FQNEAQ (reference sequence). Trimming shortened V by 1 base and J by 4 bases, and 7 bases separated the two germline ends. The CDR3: CASSLESLETQYF. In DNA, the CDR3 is TGTGCCAGCAGCTTAGAGTCTTTAGAGACCCAGTACTTC.

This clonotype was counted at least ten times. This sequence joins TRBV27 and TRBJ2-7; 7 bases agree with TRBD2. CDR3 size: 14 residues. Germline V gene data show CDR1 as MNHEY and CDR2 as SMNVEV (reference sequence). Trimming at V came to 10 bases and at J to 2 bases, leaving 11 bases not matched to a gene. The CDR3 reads CATNRGRGAYEQYF. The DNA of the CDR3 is TGTGCCACTAATAGGGGACGGGGGGCCTACGAGCAGTACTTC.

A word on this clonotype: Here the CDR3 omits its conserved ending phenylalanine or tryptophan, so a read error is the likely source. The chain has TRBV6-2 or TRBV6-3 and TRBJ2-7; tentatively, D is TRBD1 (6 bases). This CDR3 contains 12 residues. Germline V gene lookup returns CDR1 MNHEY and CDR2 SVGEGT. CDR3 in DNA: TGTGTCAGCAGTTTCCAGGGGTACGAGCAGTACCTC. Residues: CVSSFQGYEQYL.

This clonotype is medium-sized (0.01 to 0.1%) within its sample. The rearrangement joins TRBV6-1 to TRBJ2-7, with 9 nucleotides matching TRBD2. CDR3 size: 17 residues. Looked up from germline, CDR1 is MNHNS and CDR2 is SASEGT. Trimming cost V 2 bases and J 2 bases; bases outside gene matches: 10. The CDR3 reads CASSEWGLAGPAYEQYF. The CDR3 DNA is TGTGCCAGCAGTGAATGGGGGCTAGCGGGACCTGCCTACGAGCAGTACTTC.

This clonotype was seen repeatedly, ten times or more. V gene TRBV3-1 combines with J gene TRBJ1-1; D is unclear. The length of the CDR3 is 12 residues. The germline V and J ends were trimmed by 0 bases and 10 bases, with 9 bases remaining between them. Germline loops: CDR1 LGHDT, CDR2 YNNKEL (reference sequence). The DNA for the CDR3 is TGTGCCAGCAGCCAAGAATGGGGTAGAGCTTTCTTT. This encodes CASSQEWGRAFF.

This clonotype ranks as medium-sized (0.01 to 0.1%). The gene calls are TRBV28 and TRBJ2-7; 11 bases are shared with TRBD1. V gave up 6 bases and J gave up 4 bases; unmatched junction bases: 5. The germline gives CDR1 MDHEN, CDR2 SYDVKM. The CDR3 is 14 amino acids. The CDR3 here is CASSRTGGSYEQYF. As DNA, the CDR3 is TGTGCCAGCAGCCGGACAGGGGGCTCGTACGAGCAGTACTTC.

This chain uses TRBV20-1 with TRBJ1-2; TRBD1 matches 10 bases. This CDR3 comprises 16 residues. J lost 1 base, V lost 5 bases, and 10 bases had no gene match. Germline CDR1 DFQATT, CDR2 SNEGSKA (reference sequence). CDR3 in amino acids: CSALNLGTGDNYGYTF. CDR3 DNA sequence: TGCAGTGCTCTAAACCTCGGGACAGGGGATAACTATGGCTACACCTTC.